This TCR beta chain emerged from a study of response to subunit inactivated influenza vaccine. With respect to this clonotype: The antigen is unknown.

Whole-study results and caveats: Authors suggested that a seasonal influenza vaccination recruits few new T cells each time.

TCRdb re-called the RT-PCR reads with MiXCR, one entry per CDR3 protein. This sample yields 430,000 or so distinct CDR3 sequences, of which around 9.9% are seen a single time; less than 15% belongs to the top ten. The CDR3 runs 14 residues. Trimming pared 0 bases from V and 5 bases from J, leaving 9 bases between. The germline CDR1 and CDR2 sequences are SGHKS and YYEKEE (reference sequence). The chain couples TRBV5-5 to TRBJ2-4, with D unresolved. This TCR was sampled from a man over 45 who received an inactivated influenza vaccine. The sample in question was PBMCs from blood, obtained 45 days after vaccination. DNA for the CDR3: TGTGCCAGCAGCTTGGGGGCACCAGAAAACATTCAGTACTTC. It codes for CASSLGAPENIQYF.